This T cell receptor (beta chain) stems from a study of beta chain features in type 1 diabetes. This clone occurred a few times. The authors reverse transcribed all of the isolated RNA, so sequencing captured expressed TCRB transcripts. The protocol was immunoSEQ multiplex PCR, while the TCRdb copy is restricted to in-frame clones and leaves out a portion. Of about 360,000 clones in the sample, roughly 12% are singletons; the top ten hold around 0.02%. The CDR3 has 14 residues. CDR1 is SQVTM, CDR2 ANQGSEA, per germline. Trimming took 3 bases from V and 14 from J; bases not matched to a gene: 9. Material for sequencing was naive CD4+ T cells from blood. The J gene is TRBJ2-1, the V gene TRBV29-1, with 14 positions matching TRBD2. The source is a man in his late teens or twenties in good health. This chain's CDR3 is CSVEGLAGARPKFF. CDR3 bases: TGCAGCGTTGAGGGACTAGCGGGGGCCCGACCAAAGTTCTTC.